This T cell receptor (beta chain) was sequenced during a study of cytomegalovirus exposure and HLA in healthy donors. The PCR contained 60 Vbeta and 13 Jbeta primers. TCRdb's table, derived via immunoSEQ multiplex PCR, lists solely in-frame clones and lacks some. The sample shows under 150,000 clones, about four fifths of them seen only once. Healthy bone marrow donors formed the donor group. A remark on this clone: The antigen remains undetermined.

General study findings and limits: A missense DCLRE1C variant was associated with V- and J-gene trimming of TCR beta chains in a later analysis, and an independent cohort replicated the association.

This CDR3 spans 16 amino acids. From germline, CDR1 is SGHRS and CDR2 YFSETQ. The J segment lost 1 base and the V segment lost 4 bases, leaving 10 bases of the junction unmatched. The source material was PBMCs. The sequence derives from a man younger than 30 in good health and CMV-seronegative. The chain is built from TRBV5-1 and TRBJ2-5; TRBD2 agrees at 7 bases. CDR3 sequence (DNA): TGCGCCAGCAGCAAGGGCCCTAGCGGCGGCCAAGAGACCCAGTACTTC. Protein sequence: CASSKGPSGGQETQYF.